Listed here is a single TCR beta chain. This record comes from a study of blood T cell repertoires in COVID-19. Across the whole study: Sites in the United States, Italy and Spain provided acute and convalescent COVID-19 samples. Sample material is recorded as cDNA or gDNA derived from T cells, B-cell-depleted T cells, or PBMCs.

Profiling relied on immunoSEQ multiplex PCR, and the TCRdb table lists in-frame clones only, not all of them. The sample yields fewer than 200,000 clones, about four fifths seen once. The CDR3 spans 15 residues. Germline V gene lookup returns CDR1 SGHVS and CDR2 FQNEAQ. Unmatched junction bases numbered 9, after V lost 5 bases and J lost 6 bases. The sequenced sample consisted of peripheral blood. The clonotype originates from a woman aged 55 to 70 with COVID-19, enrolled during active disease. The rearrangement joins TRBV7-8 to TRBJ1-5; 8 bases line up with TRBD1. The CDR3 protein is CASSPSGDRGQPQHF. The CDR3 nucleotides are TGTGCCAGCAGCCCCAGTGGAGACAGGGGTCAGCCCCAGCATTTT.